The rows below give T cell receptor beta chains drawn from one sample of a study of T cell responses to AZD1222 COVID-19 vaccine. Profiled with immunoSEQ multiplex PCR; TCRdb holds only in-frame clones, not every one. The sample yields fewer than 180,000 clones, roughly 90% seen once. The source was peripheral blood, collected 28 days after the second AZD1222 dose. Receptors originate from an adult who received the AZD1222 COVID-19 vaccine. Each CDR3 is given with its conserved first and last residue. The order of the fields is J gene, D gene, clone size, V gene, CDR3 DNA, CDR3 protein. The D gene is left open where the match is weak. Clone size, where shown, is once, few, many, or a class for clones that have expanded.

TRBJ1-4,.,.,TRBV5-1,TGCGCCAGCACCCAACGAGGTCTAGGGGCTAAACTGTTTTTT,CASTQRGLGAKLFF
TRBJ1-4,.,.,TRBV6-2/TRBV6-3,TGTGCCAGCAGCCCTACTTGGACGACCGATTCCGGGGTGAAACTGTTTTTT,CASSPTWTTDSGVKLFF
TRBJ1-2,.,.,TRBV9,TGTGCCAGCAGCGCATGGCAGGGAAGCTATGGCTACACCTTC,CASSAWQGSYGYTF
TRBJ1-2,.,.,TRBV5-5,TGTGCCAGCAGCTTTGGGGAAACCGGCGGGGTGAGTGGCTACACCTTC,CASSFGETGGVSGYTF
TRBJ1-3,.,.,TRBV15,TGTGCCACCAGCAGAGGATTGACCGACCGAAACACCATATATTTT,CATSRGLTDRNTIYF
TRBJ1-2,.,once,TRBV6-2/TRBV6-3,TGTGCCAGCAGCCCCAGAGGGACGTTATTTGGCTACACCTTC,CASSPRGTLFGYTF
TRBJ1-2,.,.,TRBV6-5,TGTGCCAGCAGTTTCCGGGCATTTGAGGGCTATGGCTACACCTTC,CASSFRAFEGYGYTF
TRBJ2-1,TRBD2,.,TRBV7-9,TGTGCCAGCAGCCCCGGGACTAGCGGATACAATGAGCAGTTCTTC,CASSPGTSGYNEQFF
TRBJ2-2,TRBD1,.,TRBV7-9,TGTGCCAGCAGCCTCGGACAGGGTGAGACCGGGGAGCTGTTTTTT,CASSLGQGETGELFF
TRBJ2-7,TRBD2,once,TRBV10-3,TGTGCCTCCACTGGGGCTAGCGGGAGGGCTTCCTACGAGCAGTACTTC,CASTGASGRASYEQYF
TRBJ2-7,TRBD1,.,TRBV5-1,TGCGCCAGCAGCGTCCGACAGGGTGCAAGGGAGCAGTACTTC,CASSVRQGAREQYF
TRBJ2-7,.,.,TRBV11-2,TGTGCCAGCAGCTTGGGTCGGGGTGCGATATACGAGCAGTACTTC,CASSLGRGAIYEQYF
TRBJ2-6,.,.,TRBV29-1,TGCAGCGTGAGGGCTGGGGCCAACGTCCTGACTTTC,CSVRAGANVLTF
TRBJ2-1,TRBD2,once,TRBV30,TGTGCCTGGAGTGTACGTCTAGCGGGAGGTTACAATGAGCAGTTCTTC,CAWSVRLAGGYNEQFF
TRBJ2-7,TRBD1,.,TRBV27,TGTGCCAGCAGTTTTCTACCCCCGGGACAGAGCTCCTACGAGCAGTACTTC,CASSFLPPGQSSYEQYF
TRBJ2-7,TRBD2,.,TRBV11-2,TGTGCCAGCAGCTTTCCTTCGGCGGGAGGGCGTACATACGAGCAGTACTTC,CASSFPSAGGRTYEQYF
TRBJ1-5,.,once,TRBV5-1,TGCGCCAGCAGCTTGGATTTTGGAACAGGCAATAGCAATCAGCCCCAGCATTTT,CASSLDFGTGNSNQPQHF
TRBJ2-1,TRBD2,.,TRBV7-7,TGTGCTAGCAGCCACGGGACTAGCGGGTACAATGAGCAGTTCTTC,CASSHGTSGYNEQFF
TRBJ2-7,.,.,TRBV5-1,TGCGCCAGCAGGTTGACAGGGTGGGGACTCCGAGAGACCTACGAGCAGTACTTC,CASRLTGWGLRETYEQYF
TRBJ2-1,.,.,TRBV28,TGTGCCAGCAGTTTTCTTCCCCCGGGGGCGGGAGCCGACAATGAGCAGTTCTTC,CASSFLPPGAGADNEQFF
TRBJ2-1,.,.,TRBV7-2,TGTGCCAGCAGCTTAGGGAGGGGATTATTCAATGAGCAGTTCTTC,CASSLGRGLFNEQFF
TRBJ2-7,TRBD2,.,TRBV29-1,TGCAGCGTTGCGACGACTAGCGGGATTCCCCTTAGGTACGAGCAGTACTTC,CSVATTSGIPLRYEQYF
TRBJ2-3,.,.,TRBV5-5,TGTGCCAGCAGCTTGGAGTCTCCTGAGCCTAGCACAGATACGCAGTATTTT,CASSLESPEPSTDTQYF
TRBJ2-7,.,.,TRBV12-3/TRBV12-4,TGTGCCAGCAGTTTAGAGAGACTGGGGGAGCAGTACTTC,CASSLERLGEQYF
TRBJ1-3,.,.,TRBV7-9,TGTGCCAGCAGCCCTCGACAGGCATACTCTGGAAACACCATATATTTT,CASSPRQAYSGNTIYF
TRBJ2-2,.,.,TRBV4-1,TGCGCCAGCAGCCAATGGGCTTTCGGGGGAACCGGGGAGCTGTTTTTT,CASSQWAFGGTGELFF
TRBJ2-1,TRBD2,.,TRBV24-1,TGTGCCACCAGCGGGACTAGCGGGTACTCCTACAATGAGCAGTTCTTC,CATSGTSGYSYNEQFF
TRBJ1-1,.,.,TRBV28,TGTGCCAGCAGTTTTTTTGGTAGGGCGGCGAACACTGAAGCTTTCTTT,CASSFFGRAANTEAFF
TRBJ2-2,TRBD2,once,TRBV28,TGTGCCAGCAGTCGCCGCCCCGGGACTAGCGGGAGATCCGGGGAGCTGTTTTTT,CASSRRPGTSGRSGELFF
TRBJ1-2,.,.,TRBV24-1,TGTGCCACCAGTGATCCCGGGACGGCTAACTATGGCTACACCTTC,CATSDPGTANYGYTF
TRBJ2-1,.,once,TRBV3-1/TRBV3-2,TGTGCCAGCAGCCACGGACCCGCTAGCGACTCCTACAATGAGCAGTTCTTC,CASSHGPASDSYNEQFF
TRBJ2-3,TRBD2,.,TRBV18,TGTGCCAGCTCACCACGTCTAGCGGGAGGCACAGATACGCAGTATTTT,CASSPRLAGGTDTQYF
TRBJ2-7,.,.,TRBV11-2,TGTGCCAGCAGCTTAGATAGGCCTGGGGACCCTCTATCCTACGAGCAGTACTTC,CASSLDRPGDPLSYEQYF
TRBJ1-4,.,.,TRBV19,TGTGCCAGTACCCCGTCAATTCATGGGGAAAAACTGTTTTTT,CASTPSIHGEKLFF
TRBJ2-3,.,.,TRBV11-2,TGTGCCAGCAGCTTAGGGGCAGATACGCAGTATTTT,CASSLGADTQYF
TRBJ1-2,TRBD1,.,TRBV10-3,TGTGCCATCAGTACACCGCGGACAGGACCTAACTATGGCTACACCTTC,CAISTPRTGPNYGYTF
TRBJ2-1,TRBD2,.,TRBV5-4,TGTGCCAGCAGCACGTTTGGTCTAGCGGATACGCGTGAGCAGTTCTTC,CASSTFGLADTREQFF
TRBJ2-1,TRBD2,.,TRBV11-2,TGTGCCAGCAGCTCCCGGTCGGGGACTAGCGGGGGATCAAATGAGCAGTTCTTC,CASSSRSGTSGGSNEQFF
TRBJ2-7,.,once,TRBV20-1,TGCAGTGTCGTCTCCTACGAGCAGTACTTC,CSVVSYEQYF
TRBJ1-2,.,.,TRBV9,TGTGCCAGCAGCGTATCCTCGCGGACCGGACCTAACTATGGCTACACCTTC,CASSVSSRTGPNYGYTF